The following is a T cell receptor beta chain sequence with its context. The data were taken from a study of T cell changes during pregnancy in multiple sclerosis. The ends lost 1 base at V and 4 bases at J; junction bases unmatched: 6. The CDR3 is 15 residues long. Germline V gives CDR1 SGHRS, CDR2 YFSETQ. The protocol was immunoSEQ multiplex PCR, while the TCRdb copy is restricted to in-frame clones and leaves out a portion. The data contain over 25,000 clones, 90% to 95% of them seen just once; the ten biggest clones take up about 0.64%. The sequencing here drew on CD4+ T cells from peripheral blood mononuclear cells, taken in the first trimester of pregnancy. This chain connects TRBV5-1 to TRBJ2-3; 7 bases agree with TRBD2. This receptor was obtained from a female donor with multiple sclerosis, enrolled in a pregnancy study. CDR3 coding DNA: TGCGCCAGCAGCTTGCGGGGGGTGGGCGCAGATACGCAGTATTTT. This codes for CASSLRGVGADTQYF.